Here is one T cell receptor (beta chain) with its context. Germline V CDR1 and CDR2: GTSNPN, SVGIG (reference sequence). Between the trimmed V and J ends, which lost 2 bases and 6 bases, there was a span of 13 bases. The CDR3 spans 13 residues. The sample comes from a study of blood T cell repertoires in COVID-19. As for the study in general: There were acute and convalescent COVID-19 samples, and they came from the United States, Italy and Spain. Sources were T cells, B-cell-depleted T cells, or PBMCs; the material itself was cDNA or gDNA.

Methods used by the authors: Reference gene primer amplification gave estimated nucleated cell counts. Clones were read by immunoSEQ multiplex PCR, and TCRdb kept only the in-frame ones, dropping some. V and J calls and clone size follow that table, whereas D and trimming were derived from the DNA. The top ten hold 3% to 4% of the sample, which has under 100,000 clones, approximately 91% seen once. The sample comprised peripheral blood. This sequence originates from a woman in her 70s with acute or convalescent COVID-19. The chain uses TRBV30 and TRBJ1-1, with D tentatively TRBD1 (6 bases). CDR3 sequence (DNA): TGTGCCTGGAGTCGGAAGGGGGGGGCTGAAGCTTTCTTT. Its translation: CAWSRKGGAEAFF.